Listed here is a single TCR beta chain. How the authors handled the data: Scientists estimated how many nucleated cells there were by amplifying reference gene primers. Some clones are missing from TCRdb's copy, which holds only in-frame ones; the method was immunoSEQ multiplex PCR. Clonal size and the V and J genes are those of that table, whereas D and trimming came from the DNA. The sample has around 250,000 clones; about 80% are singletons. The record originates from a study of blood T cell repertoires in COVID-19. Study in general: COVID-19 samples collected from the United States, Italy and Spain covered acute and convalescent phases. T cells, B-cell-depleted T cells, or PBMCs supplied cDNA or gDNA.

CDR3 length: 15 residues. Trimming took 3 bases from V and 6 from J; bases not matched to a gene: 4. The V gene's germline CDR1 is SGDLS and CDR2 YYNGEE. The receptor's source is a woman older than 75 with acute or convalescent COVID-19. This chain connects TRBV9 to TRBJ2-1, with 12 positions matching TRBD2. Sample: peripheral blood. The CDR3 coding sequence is TGTGCCAGCAGCGGAAAGACTAGCGGGAGCAATGAGCAGTTCTTC. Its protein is CASSGKTSGSNEQFF.